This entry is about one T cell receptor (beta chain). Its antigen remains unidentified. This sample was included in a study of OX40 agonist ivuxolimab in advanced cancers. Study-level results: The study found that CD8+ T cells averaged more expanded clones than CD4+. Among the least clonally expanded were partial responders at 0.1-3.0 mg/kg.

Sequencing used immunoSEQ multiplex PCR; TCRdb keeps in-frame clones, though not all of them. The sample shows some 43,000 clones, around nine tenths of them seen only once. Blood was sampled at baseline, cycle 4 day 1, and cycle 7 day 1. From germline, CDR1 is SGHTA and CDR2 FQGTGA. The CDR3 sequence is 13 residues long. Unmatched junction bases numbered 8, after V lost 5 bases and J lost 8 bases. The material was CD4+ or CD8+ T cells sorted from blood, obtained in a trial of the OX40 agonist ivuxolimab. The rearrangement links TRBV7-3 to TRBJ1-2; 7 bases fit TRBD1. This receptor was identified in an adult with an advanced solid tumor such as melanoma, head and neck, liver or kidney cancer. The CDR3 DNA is TGTGCCAGCAGCCCGCAGACAGGGTTGGGCTACACCTTC. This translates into CASSPQTGLGYTF.